The 4 T cell receptor beta chains presented below share a single source sample, sequenced in a study of blood T cells in healthy people across ages. Alongside a J-beta primer mix, a sample-barcoded 5' primer served in a second PCR lasting roughly 6 to 12 cycles. TCRdb re-derived calls from the 5' RACE reads in MiXCR, one entry per CDR3 protein. The repertoire consists of over 950,000 distinct CDR3 sequences, with roughly 51% occurring once and the leading ten covering 20% to 25%. The material sequenced was blood. The receptors were sampled from a woman aged 55-70 years in good health.

On this clonotype: One end of the junction varies from germline; a read error may be responsible. V usage is TRBV10-3 and J usage is TRBJ2-3; D gene uncertain. The CDR3 loop spans 14 amino acids. Germline values: CDR1 ENHRY, CDR2 SYGVKD. The CDR3 protein is CVISEPDEAYTQYF. The CDR3 DNA is TGTGTCATCAGTGAGCCTGACGAGGCCTATACGCAGTATTTT.

This clonotype has more than one count but fewer than ten. Germline is not matched at one junction end, which may reflect a read error. The V gene is TRBV7-6, the J gene TRBJ2-5, with D hard to call. Germline-derived CDR1 and CDR2 are SGHVS and FNYEAQ. The length of the CDR3 is 13 residues. CDR3 bases: TGTGCCAGCAGCTATCTCCGCCAAGAGATCCAGTACTTC. Protein: CASSYLRQEIQYF.

This clonotype was picked up a small number of times. This rearrangement joins TRBV7-3 to TRBJ2-3; D unclear. Germline V gene sequence: CDR1 SGHTA, CDR2 FQGTGA. The CDR3 contains 15 residues. V lost 2 bases and J lost 12, with 21 bases in between. The CDR3 region has the DNA TGTGCCAGCAGCTTAGGCGGCGCAGCTGCCTTTAGCCAGTATTTT. This sequence encodes CASSLGGAAAFSQYF.

The rearrangement links TRBV7-6 to TRBJ2-6; a weak D match, TRBD1 (6 bases). V was trimmed by 4 bases and J by 2 bases, leaving 18 bases between them. The CDR3 is 18 residues long. Germline V gene data show CDR1 as SGHVS and CDR2 as FNYEAQ. This chain's CDR3 is CASSSRPGRGTGANVLTF. CDR3 bases: TGTGCCAGCAGCTCCCGCCCGGGTAGGGGGACTGGGGCCAACGTCCTGACTTTC.